There are many counts of the clone carrying this T cell receptor beta chain. The antigen is unknown. CDR1 and CDR2 from the germline V gene are SGHTA and FQGNSA. The CDR3 contains 14 residues. V was pared by 3 bases and J by 4 bases, with 11 bases between. This entry belongs to a study of response to subunit inactivated influenza vaccine. Whole-study findings and limits: After each seasonal influenza vaccination, few new T cells are recruited, the authors suggested.

TCRdb processed the RT-PCR reads anew with MiXCR; each CDR3 protein has one entry. The sample records over 650,000 distinct CDR3 sequences, about a fifth being singletons. This TCR was sampled from a man aged 45-65 years who received an inactivated influenza vaccine. The specimen was PBMCs from blood, collected more than 4 days after vaccination. The J gene is TRBJ2-3, the V gene TRBV7-2; possible D gene TRBD1, 6 bases. CDR3 bases: TGTGCCAGCAGCTTCGGGACAAGGGCAGATACGCAGTATTTT. Its protein product is CASSFGTRADTQYF.